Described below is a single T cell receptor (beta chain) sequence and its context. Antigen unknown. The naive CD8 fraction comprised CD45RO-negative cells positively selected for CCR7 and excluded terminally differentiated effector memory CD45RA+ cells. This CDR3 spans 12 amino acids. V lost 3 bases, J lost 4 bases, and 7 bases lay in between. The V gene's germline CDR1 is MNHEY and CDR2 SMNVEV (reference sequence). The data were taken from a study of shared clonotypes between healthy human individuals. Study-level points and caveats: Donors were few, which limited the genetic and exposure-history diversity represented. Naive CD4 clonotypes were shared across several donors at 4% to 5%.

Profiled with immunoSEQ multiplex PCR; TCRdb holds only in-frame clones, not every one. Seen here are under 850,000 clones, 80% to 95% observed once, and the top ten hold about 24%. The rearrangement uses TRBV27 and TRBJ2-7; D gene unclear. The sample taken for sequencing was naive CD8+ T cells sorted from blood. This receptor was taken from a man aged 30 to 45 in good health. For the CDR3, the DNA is TGTGCCAGCAGTTTCAGGCAGTACGAGCAGTACTTC. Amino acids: CASSFRQYEQYF.